What follows is one TCR beta chain and its context. CDR3 length: 12 amino acids. Germline values: CDR1 MDHEN, CDR2 SYDVKM. V lost 4 bases and J lost 8, with 11 bases in between. Produced via immunoSEQ multiplex PCR; TCRdb's table is partial and in-frame only. The data show approximately 89,000 clones, with over 75% seen just once and about 2% held by the top ten. These data originate in a study of OX40 agonist ivuxolimab in advanced cancers. The sequence was obtained from an adult with an advanced solid tumor such as melanoma, head and neck, liver or kidney cancer. The genes are TRBV28 and TRBJ1-2, with no clear D. Specimen: CD4+ or CD8+ T cells sorted from blood, collected in a trial of the OX40 agonist ivuxolimab. CDR3 protein: CASSSIEHGYTF. The CDR3, as DNA: TGTGCCAGCAGTTCCATTGAGCACGGCTACACCTTC.